This paragraph reports one TCR beta chain. Its antigen is as yet unknown. These data originate in a study of shared clonotypes between healthy human individuals. Study at large: Per-donor plates numbered three CD4 naive, three CD4 memory, two CD8 naive and one CD8 memory. Study-level findings and limits: Sharing across four donors was highest in naive CD4 (roughly 5%) and lowest in memory CD8 (approximately 0.4%). Specimens sampled were limited to blood, with tissue repertoires likely differing. Generally, naive subsets (rather than memory subsets) showed larger estimated richness.

Clones were sequenced by immunoSEQ multiplex PCR, and TCRdb holds only the in-frame ones, with some missing. The sample lists 2 million to 2.5 million clones, approximately 95% occurring once. Sequencing was done on a sample of naive CD4+ T cells sorted from blood. Subset meaning: CD45RA+ positively selected. This sequence was found in a man between 18 and 29 years old in good health.

The CDR3 loop is CAWNKDPGNLNTEAFF. The CDR3 nucleotides are TGTGCCTGGAACAAAGATCCGGGAAATTTGAACACTGAAGCTTTCTTT. The J gene is TRBJ1-1, the V gene TRBV30; D call uncertain. V dropped 4 bases and J dropped 0 bases, with 18 bases sitting between them. Germline lookup yields CDR1 GTSNPN and CDR2 SVGIG (reference sequence). This CDR3 contains 16 residues.